This T cell receptor beta chain was sequenced for a study of blood T cell repertoires in COVID-19 (dated by TCRdb to 2019 to 2021). In terms of the full investigation: For ImmuneRACE Cohort 3, a participant was defined as recovered based on two consecutive negative NP/OP PCR tests, clearance by a healthcare professional, or resolution of symptoms. The samples were drawn from the first 160 participants of the ongoing ImmuneRACE study and from 1,200 or so subjects provided by 6 global collaborators. Where available, HLA class I and class II types were taken from metadata supplied by the sample provider and were not determined by assay-based typing. A de-identified subject ID, COVID-19 status, age in years and sex were almost always included in the sample metadata. Deeply sampled blood TCRbeta repertoires from subjects exposed to, actively infected with, or recovered from COVID-19 were included in the dataset. The collaborator samples originated in the United States, Italy and Spain and spanned the acute and convalescent phases of COVID-19. The repertoires were made available in a free public database intended to serve as a resource for research on the immune response to SARS-CoV-2. The material from the prospective study consisted of cDNA or gDNA derived from T cells, B-cell-depleted T cells, or PBMCs.

Participants in the prospective study were aged about 18 to 95 years, lived in 24 United States geographic areas, and enrolled through a virtual design. In the prospective study, cohorts were assigned on the basis of participant-reported clinical history obtained from a screening survey and a study questionnaire. Mobile phlebotomists in the prospective study collected whole blood, serum and a nasopharyngeal or oropharyngeal swab from every participant. Over a roughly 2-month period, participants in the prospective study had the option of providing additional blood draws and questionnaires. Before DNA extraction, prospective study blood samples were shipped either frozen or at room temperature. The immunoSEQ Assay, a bias-controlled multiplex PCR, was used to amplify TCRbeta CDR3 regions from genomic DNA. The authors' analysis ran thus. The number of nucleated cells in each sample was estimated by amplification of reference gene primers within the assay. To quantify the absolute abundance of each unique TCRbeta CDR3 rearrangement, sequence reads were collapsed and filtered. Productive Simpson clonality was computed per sample as the square root of Simpson's diversity index over productive rearrangements. Imported from immuneACCESS, the table was reduced by TCRdb to in-frame sequences with V and J called. These copies leave out some clones; in studies compared against another copy, an unresolved V gene accounts for under half, and the cause of the remainder is not known. V, J and clone size are taken as reported in that table, and D and trimming were inferred from the DNA itself. Within this sample are some 200,000 clones, with around 86% of them counted one time only. The biggest ten clones account for approximately 7.3% of the sample.

Results and caveats for the whole study, not just this receptor: How much clinical and demographic metadata was included differed by source and by participant, and the metadata was provided uncurated.

About this clone: Its recognized antigen is unknown. Base qualities are missing; no much larger clone stands one base away.

Sequenced sample: PBMCs or T cells enriched from blood (not recorded which). The sequence was obtained from a man aged 25-40 years in a cohort exposed to, infected with or recovered from COVID-19 (not recorded which).

The nucleotides are TGTGCCACCAGCCGGGGAGCGGGAGCGATAGATACGCAGTATTTT. Translated, it reads CATSRGAGAIDTQYF. The sequence joins TRBV15 to TRBJ2-3, with 8 middle bases fitting TRBD2. The germline V gene (reference sequence) gives CDR1 as LNHNV and CDR2 as YYDKDF. From the cysteine through the phenylalanine, the CDR3 covers 15 amino acids. Only the CDR3 DNA stays, 45 bases, in frame from base 1. Relative to germline, V is missing 5 bases and J is missing 5 bases, with 9 bases of the junction outside any gene match.